This passage covers 18 T cell receptor beta chains from one sample sequenced in a study of shared clonotypes between healthy human individuals. Method: immunoSEQ multiplex PCR; TCRdb's copy keeps in-frame clones and lacks some. The table has around 500,000 clones, roughly four fifths seen once. Input material: PBMCs. The receptors stem from a middle-aged woman in good health. Some clones in this sample may be carry-over from other donors' samples.

This clone was seen at least ten times. The rearrangement joins TRBV6-1 to TRBJ2-3; TRBD2 matches at 7 bases. The CDR3 consists of 15 residues. J gave up 1 base and V 7 bases, and 8 bases lay outside the gene matches. CDR1 is MNHNS and CDR2 is SASEGT in the germline V gene. The CDR3: CASKRGGRGTDTQYF. The CDR3 DNA reads as TGTGCCAGCAAACGGGGCGGGAGAGGCACAGATACGCAGTATTTT.

V usage is TRBV11-2 and J usage is TRBJ2-7; D remains unclear. Trimming left V 7 bases short and J 2 bases short, with 6 bases between. The CDR3 covers 11 residues. From germline, CDR1 is SGHAT and CDR2 FQNNGV. This CDR3 reads CASTPAYEQYF. Here the CDR3 DNA reads TGTGCCAGCACCCCGGCCTACGAGCAGTACTTC.

The V and J genes are TRBV28 and TRBJ2-5, with D possibly matching TRBD1 (6 bases). The CDR3 spans 14 residues. The germline V and J ends were trimmed by 5 bases and 2 bases, with 12 bases remaining between them. CDR1 is MDHEN, CDR2 SYDVKM, per germline. In DNA, the CDR3 is TGTGCCAGCAGTATAACCGACAGGCAAGAGACCCAGTACTTC. It codes for CASSITDRQETQYF. Full variable domain (outside the CDR3, taken from reference TRBV28 and TRBJ2-5): DVKVTQSSRYLVKRTGEKVFLECVQDMDHENMFWYRQDPGLGLRLIYFSYDVKMKEKGDIPEGYSVSREKKERFSLILESASTNQTSMYLCASSITDRQETQYFGPGTRLLVL.

On this clone: A much more abundant neighbour one base away suggests this may be a read error. The gene calls are TRBV6-5 and TRBJ2-1; 7 bases are shared with TRBD1. The CDR3 has 14 amino acids. Unmatched junction bases numbered 6, after V lost 4 bases and J lost 6 bases. From germline, CDR1 is MNHEY and CDR2 SVGAGI. The CDR3 here is CASSSGTESNEQFF. CDR3 sequence (DNA): TGTGCCAGCAGTTCGGGGACAGAAAGCAATGAGCAGTTCTTC.

As to this clone: A far larger clone is one base from this, pointing to a likely read error. Other nucleotide sequences from this sample produce the same CDR3. V gene TRBV29-1 combines with J gene TRBJ2-3; either TRBD1 or TRBD2 may fit D (7 bases each). CDR1 is SQVTM, CDR2 ANQGSEA, per germline. The CDR3 has 14 amino acids. The CDR3 reads CSVAQGGNTDTQYF. The CDR3 DNA follows: TGCAGCGTTGCTCAGGGGGGGAACACAGATACGCAGTACTTT.

The chain employs TRBV7-2 and TRBJ2-7, with 7 bases aligning to TRBD2. Germline V CDR1 and CDR2: SGHTA, FQGNSA. V gave up 4 bases and J gave up 7 bases; unmatched junction bases: 13. The CDR3 extends over 15 amino acids. CDR3 bases: TGTGCCAGCAGCTCCGCGACTAGCTCTGCCGGGGAGCAGTACTTC. Its translation is CASSSATSSAGEQYF.

This sequence joins TRBV11-2 and TRBJ2-1; 8 bases match TRBD2. The J segment lost 8 bases and the V segment lost 1 base, leaving 7 bases of the junction unmatched. The V gene's germline CDR1 is SGHAT and CDR2 FQNNGV. This CDR3 has 15 residues. The CDR3 sequence is CASSLVGGRLDEQFF. CDR3 coding DNA: TGTGCCAGCAGCTTAGTCGGCGGGAGGTTGGATGAGCAGTTCTTC.

The chain couples TRBV28 to TRBJ2-2; 11 positions agree with TRBD2. The CDR3 is 15 amino acids. The germline gives CDR1 MDHEN, CDR2 SYDVKM. V shed 6 bases and J 5 bases; nucleotides not matched to a gene: 5. The CDR3 protein is CASRSASGRTGELFF. The CDR3 coding sequence is TGTGCCAGCAGGTCTGCTAGCGGGAGGACCGGGGAGCTGTTTTTT.

This chain joins TRBV27 and TRBJ1-4; maybe TRBD1 (6 bases). The length of the CDR3 is 16 residues. With 8 bases removed from V and 8 bases from J, the gap between germline ends came to 24 bases. CDR1 is MNHEY, CDR2 SMNVEV, per germline (reference sequence). The CDR3 sequence: CASSPQQGTGGEKLFF. The CDR3 DNA reads as TGTGCCAGCTCTCCCCAGCAGGGGACCGGGGGCGAAAAACTGTTTTTT.

The chain has TRBV29-1 and TRBJ2-5; the D gene is possibly TRBD1 (6 bases). The CDR3 contains 12 residues. CDR1 is SQVTM and CDR2 is ANQGSEA in the germline V gene. Deletions cut 4 bases from V and 5 bases from J, with 11 bases between. CDR3 DNA sequence: TGCAGCGTTGTGTTCAGGGGTGAGACCCAGTACTTC. Translation: CSVVFRGETQYF.

The gene calls are TRBV30 and TRBJ1-2, with D perhaps matching TRBD1 (6 bases). V dropped 8 bases and J dropped 11 bases, with 21 bases sitting between them. This CDR3 is built from 12 residues. Germline V gene sequence: CDR1 GTSNPN, CDR2 SVGIG (reference sequence). The CDR3: CAQEGGSYRYTF. In DNA form, the CDR3 reads TGTGCCCAAGAGGGGGGATCCTATAGATACACCTTC.

The chain carries TRBV30 and TRBJ2-1; 9 positions agree with TRBD1. Germline assignment: CDR1 GTSNPN and CDR2 SVGIG (reference sequence). CDR3 length equals 15 residues. J lost 4 bases, V lost 1 base, and 5 bases had no gene match. This CDR3 is CAWSDGQGPYNEQFF. The CDR3, as DNA: TGTGCCTGGAGTGACGGACAGGGGCCGTACAATGAGCAGTTCTTC.

The chain has TRBV28 and TRBJ2-7, with 7 bases aligning to TRBD1. V shed 6 bases and J 2 bases; nucleotides not matched to a gene: 7. This CDR3 comprises 14 residues. CDR1 and CDR2 (germline): MDHEN, SYDVKM. The CDR3 DNA follows: TGTGCCAGCAGGCACGACAGGGTGACCTACGAGCAGTACTTC. This translates into CASRHDRVTYEQYF.

This chain joins TRBV18 and TRBJ2-3; 7 nucleotides align to TRBD1. Germline CDR1 reads KGHSH; CDR2 reads LQKENI. The CDR3 covers 16 residues. V lost 4 bases and J lost 3; bases outside the gene matches: 10. This chain's CDR3 is CASSRGTAGGTDTQYF. The CDR3 nucleotides read TGTGCCAGCTCACGAGGGACAGCTGGAGGTACAGATACGCAGTATTTT.

This clone is medium-sized (0.01 to 0.1%) in the sample. The chain links TRBV6-1 to TRBJ2-5, with TRBD1 identical over 10 bases. Losses at the gene ends were 0 bases for V and 5 bases for J; bases not matched to a gene: 6. This CDR3 is built from 16 residues. Germline assignment: CDR1 MNHNS and CDR2 SASEGT. The CDR3 protein is CASSEAGGQGYETQYF. Here the CDR3 DNA reads TGTGCCAGCAGTGAAGCGGGGGGACAGGGGTATGAGACCCAGTACTTC.

This clone was detected once. The gene calls are TRBV9 and TRBJ1-5; 7 bases line up with TRBD1. Trimming at V came to 4 bases and at J to 2 bases, leaving 3 bases not matched to a gene. From germline, CDR1 is SGDLS and CDR2 YYNGEE. The CDR3 length is 14 residues. For the CDR3, the DNA is TGTGCCAGCAGCATAGGACAGGGCAATCAGCCCCAGCATTTT. It specifies CASSIGQGNQPQHF.

The chain carries TRBV6-1 and TRBJ2-3, with 8 positions matching TRBD1. Unmatched junction bases numbered 6, after V lost 2 bases and J lost 5 bases. In germline, CDR1 is MNHNS, CDR2 SASEGT. The CDR3 contains 15 residues. For the CDR3, the DNA is TGTGCCAGCAGTGAACTTCAGGGGGCTGGAGATACGCAGTATTTT. Its protein is CASSELQGAGDTQYF.

This clone was observed a handful of times. This chain links TRBV28 with TRBJ2-1, with TRBD2 matching over 9 bases. In germline, CDR1 is MDHEN, CDR2 SYDVKM. The junction had 5 bases not matched to a gene; V was cut back by 1 base and J by 7 bases. The CDR3 spans 15 residues. The CDR3 DNA sequence: TGTGCCAGCAGTTTATCGGGTAGCGGGAGTAATGAGCAGTTCTTC. Residues: CASSLSGSGSNEQFF.